This TCR beta chain was captured in a study of early T cells in non-severe SARS-CoV-2 infection. CDR1 is SGHRS and CDR2 is YFSETQ in the germline V gene. V was trimmed by 6 bases and J by 1 base, leaving 10 bases between them. This CDR3 comprises 14 residues. TCRdb itself ran the 5' RACE reads through MiXCR, one entry per CDR3 protein. The sample lists 70,000 to 95,000 distinct CDR3 sequences; around a tenth were seen once. In this sample, this clonotype turned up many times. V and J are TRBV5-1 and TRBJ2-2; D assignment may be TRBD1 or TRBD2 (5 bases each). The specimen was whole blood. The clonotype comes from an adult who was a healthcare worker with PCR-confirmed SARS-CoV-2 infection or an uninfected control (not recorded which). In DNA form, the CDR3 reads TGCGCCAGCATCGGGACCTGGAACACCGGGGAGCTGTTTTTT. Its protein product is CASIGTWNTGELFF.